What follows are 12 T cell receptor beta chains derived from one specimen sequenced in a study of cytomegalovirus exposure and HLA in healthy donors. PCR involved 60 Vbeta and 13 Jbeta primers. Profiled with immunoSEQ multiplex PCR; TCRdb holds only in-frame clones, not every one. The table includes about 210,000 clones, about 85% detected once. The specimen sequenced was PBMCs. The receptors come from a girl aged 2 to 9 in good health and CMV-seronegative.

This clone was observed a single time. This chain joins TRBV10-3 and TRBJ1-2, with D hard to call. The CDR3 length is 13 residues. Germline values: CDR1 ENHRY, CDR2 SYGVKD. CDR3 sequence reads: CSTAEAINYGYTF. CDR3 coding DNA: TGTTCCACCGCTGAGGCGATAAACTATGGCTACACCTTC.

The gene calls are TRBV28 and TRBJ2-3; tentatively, D is TRBD1 (6 bases). From germline, CDR1 is MDHEN and CDR2 SYDVKM. The V end was cut by 4 bases, the J end by 3 bases, with 14 bases between. This CDR3 spans 15 amino acids. The CDR3 DNA sequence: TGTGCCAGCAGTTCCAGGGGTGGTGGGACAGATACGCAGTATTTT. Protein: CASSSRGGGTDTQYF.

V is TRBV2 and J is TRBJ2-7, with D possibly being TRBD2 (6 bases). The CDR3 loop spans 10 amino acids. The germline V and J ends were trimmed by 7 bases and 7 bases, with 8 bases remaining between them. Germline CDR1 is SNHLY and CDR2 is FYNNEI. The CDR3, as DNA: TGTGCCAGCAAGGAGGGGGAGCAGTACTTC. Amino acid sequence: CASKEGEQYF.

The chain combines TRBV7-3 with TRBJ1-6; TRBD1 matches at 9 bases. The CDR3 sequence is 13 residues long. Trimming took 11 bases from V and 6 from J; bases not matched to a gene: 5. The V gene's germline CDR1 is SGHTA and CDR2 FQGTGA. The CDR3 sequence: CACGQGPNSPLHF. The CDR3 DNA follows: TGTGCCTGCGGACAGGGGCCTAATTCACCCCTCCACTTT.

The chain carries TRBV29-1 and TRBJ2-5; possible D gene TRBD2, 5 bases. CDR3 length: 13 residues. Trimming cost V 7 bases and J 2 bases, with 14 bases left between them. Germline V gene lookup returns CDR1 SQVTM and CDR2 ANQGSEA. This CDR3 is CSADLSWQETQYF. CDR3 nucleotides: TGCAGCGCGGACTTAAGCTGGCAAGAGACCCAGTACTTC.

V is TRBV29-1 and J is TRBJ2-3; 10 nucleotides agree with TRBD2. V shed 4 bases, J shed 0 bases, and the junction held 1 base outside the gene matches. This CDR3 spans 14 amino acids. Germline V gene sequence: CDR1 SQVTM, CDR2 ANQGSEA. The CDR3 DNA follows: TGCAGCGTTGGGACTAGCGGAAGCACAGATACGCAGTATTTT. Residues: CSVGTSGSTDTQYF.

This clone came up a few times. One end of the junction does not line up with germline, which may come from a read error. This chain joins TRBV6-5 and TRBJ2-3; D may be TRBD2 (7 bases). CDR1 is MNHEY and CDR2 is SVGAGI in the germline V gene. CDR3 length equals 15 residues. The CDR3 region has the DNA TGTGCCAGCAGTTACTCTTTAAGCGATGCGGGGGCATGGCATTTT. This translates into CASSYSLSDAGAWHF.

The table lists this clone with a few counts. The chain joins TRBV10-3 to TRBJ2-7; 7 bases align to TRBD1. The CDR3 consists of 12 residues. Germline V CDR1 and CDR2: ENHRY, SYGVKD. Trimming removed 6 bases from V and 5 bases from J; junction bases left unmatched: 4. The CDR3 protein is CAIRTGDHEQYF. CDR3 DNA: TGTGCCATCAGAACAGGGGACCACGAGCAGTACTTC.

In this sample, this clone turned up once. A junction end diverges from the germline sequence, so it may reflect a read error. The chain combines TRBV7-9 with TRBJ2-7; the D is unclear. Germline CDR1 SEHNR, CDR2 FQNEAQ (reference sequence). This CDR3 has 11 residues. The CDR3 here is CSSSPYHEQYF. As DNA, the CDR3 is TGTTCCAGCAGCCCCTACCACGAGCAGTACTTC. Combining the CDR3 with reference TRBV7-9 and TRBJ2-7 gives the whole variable domain DTGVSQNPRHKITKRGQNVTFRCDPISEHNRLYWYRQTLGQGPEFLTYFQNEAQLEKSRLLSDRFSAERPKGSFSTLEIQRTEQGDSAMYLCSSSPYHEQYFGPGTRLTVT.

The chain is built from TRBV4-2 and TRBJ2-3, with 8 bases fitting TRBD2. V dropped 0 bases and J dropped 5; count of bases not matched to a gene: 7. Germline assignment: CDR1 LGHNA and CDR2 YNFKEQ. The CDR3 has 16 residues. This CDR3 is CASSQDWLAGGDTQYF. CDR3 DNA sequence: TGTGCCAGCAGCCAAGACTGGCTAGCGGGCGGAGATACGCAGTATTTT.

The chain carries TRBV5-5 and TRBJ2-5, with 9 bases fitting TRBD1. Trimming took 4 bases from V and 5 from J; bases not matched to a gene: 9. The CDR3 spans 15 residues. Germline V CDR1 and CDR2: SGHKS, YYEKEE (reference sequence). Written as DNA, the CDR3 is TGTGCCAGCAGCCCACGCAGACAGGGGGAGGAGACCCAGTACTTC. Amino acids: CASSPRRQGEETQYF.

V gene TRBV7-9 combines with J gene TRBJ1-5, with D possibly TRBD1 on 5 matching bases. Between the trimmed V and J ends, which lost 5 bases and 7 bases, there was a span of 18 bases. Germline V gives CDR1 SEHNR, CDR2 FQNEAQ (reference sequence). The CDR3 covers 15 residues. The CDR3 region has the DNA TGTGCCAGCAGCATAGGGACCCCCGAGGGACAGCCCCAGCATTTT. Its translation is CASSIGTPEGQPQHF.